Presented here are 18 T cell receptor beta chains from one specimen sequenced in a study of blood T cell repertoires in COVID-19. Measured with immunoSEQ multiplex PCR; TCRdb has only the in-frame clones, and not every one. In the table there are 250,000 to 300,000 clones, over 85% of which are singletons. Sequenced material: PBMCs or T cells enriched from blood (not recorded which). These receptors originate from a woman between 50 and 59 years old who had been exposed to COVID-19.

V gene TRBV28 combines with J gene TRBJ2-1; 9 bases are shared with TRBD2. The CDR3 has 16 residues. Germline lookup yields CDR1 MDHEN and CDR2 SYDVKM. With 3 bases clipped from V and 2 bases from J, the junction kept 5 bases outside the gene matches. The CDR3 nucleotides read TGTGCCAGCAGTTTCGTGACTAGCGGCCCCTACAATGAGCAGTTCTTC. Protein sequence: CASSFVTSGPYNEQFF.

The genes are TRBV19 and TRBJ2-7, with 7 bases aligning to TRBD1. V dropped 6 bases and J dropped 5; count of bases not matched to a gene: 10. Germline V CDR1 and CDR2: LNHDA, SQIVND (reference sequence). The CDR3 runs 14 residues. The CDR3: CASSPQQGTHEQYF. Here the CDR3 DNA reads TGTGCCAGTAGCCCCCAACAGGGGACCCACGAGCAGTACTTC.

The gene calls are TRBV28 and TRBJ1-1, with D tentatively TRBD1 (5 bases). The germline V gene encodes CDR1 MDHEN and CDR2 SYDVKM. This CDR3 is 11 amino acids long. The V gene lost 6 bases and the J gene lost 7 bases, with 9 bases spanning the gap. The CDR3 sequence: CASRLQVEAFF. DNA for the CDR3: TGTGCCAGCAGATTACAGGTTGAAGCTTTCTTT.

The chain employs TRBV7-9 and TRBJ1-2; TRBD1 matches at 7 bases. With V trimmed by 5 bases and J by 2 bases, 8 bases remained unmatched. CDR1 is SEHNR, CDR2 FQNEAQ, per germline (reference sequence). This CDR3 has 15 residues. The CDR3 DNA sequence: TGTGCCAGCAGCGCAGGGGACAGCGACAACTATGGCTACACCTTC. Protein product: CASSAGDSDNYGYTF.

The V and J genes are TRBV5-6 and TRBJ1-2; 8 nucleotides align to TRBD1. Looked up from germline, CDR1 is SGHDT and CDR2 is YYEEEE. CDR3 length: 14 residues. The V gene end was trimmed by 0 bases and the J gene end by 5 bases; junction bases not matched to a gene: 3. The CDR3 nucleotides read TGTGCCAGCAGCTTGGGGACAGGGTTGTATGGCTACACCTTC. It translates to CASSLGTGLYGYTF.

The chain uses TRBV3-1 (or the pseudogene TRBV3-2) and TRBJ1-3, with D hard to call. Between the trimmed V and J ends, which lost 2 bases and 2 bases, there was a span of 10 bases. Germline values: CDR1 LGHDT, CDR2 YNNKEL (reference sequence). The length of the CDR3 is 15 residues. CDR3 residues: CASSQKAVAGNTIYF. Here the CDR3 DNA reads TGTGCCAGCAGCCAAAAAGCTGTGGCTGGAAACACCATATATTTT.

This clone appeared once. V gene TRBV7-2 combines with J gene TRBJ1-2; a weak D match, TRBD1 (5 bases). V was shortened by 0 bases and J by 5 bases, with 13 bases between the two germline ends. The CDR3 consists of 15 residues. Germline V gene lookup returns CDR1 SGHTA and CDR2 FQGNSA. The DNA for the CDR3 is TGTGCCAGCAGCTTAGCTGCAGGGTACTCGTATGGCTACACCTTC. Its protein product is CASSLAAGYSYGYTF.

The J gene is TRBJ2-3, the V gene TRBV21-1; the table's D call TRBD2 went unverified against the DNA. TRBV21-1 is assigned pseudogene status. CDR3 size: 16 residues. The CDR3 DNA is TGTGCCAGCAGCACCGGGACTAGCGGGGGGACAGATACGCAGTATTTT. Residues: CASSTGTSGGTDTQYF.

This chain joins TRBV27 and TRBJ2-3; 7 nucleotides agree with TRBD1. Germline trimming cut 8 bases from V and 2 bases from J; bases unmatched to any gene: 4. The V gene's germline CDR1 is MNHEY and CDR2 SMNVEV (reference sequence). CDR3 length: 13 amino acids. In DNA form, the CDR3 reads TGTGCCAGCTTGGGACAGCTCACAGATACGCAGTATTTT. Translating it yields CASLGQLTDTQYF.

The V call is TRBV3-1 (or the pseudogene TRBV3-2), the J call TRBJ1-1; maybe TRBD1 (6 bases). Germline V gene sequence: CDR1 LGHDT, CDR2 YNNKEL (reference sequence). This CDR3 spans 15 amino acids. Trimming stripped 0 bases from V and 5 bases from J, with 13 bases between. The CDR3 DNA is TGTGCCAGCAGCCAAGATGGGGGGGCCAGAACTGAAGCTTTCTTT. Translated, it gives CASSQDGGARTEAFF.

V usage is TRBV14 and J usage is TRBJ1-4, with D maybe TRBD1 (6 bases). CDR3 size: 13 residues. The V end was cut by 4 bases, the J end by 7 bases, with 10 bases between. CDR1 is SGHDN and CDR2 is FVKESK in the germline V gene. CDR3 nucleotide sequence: TGTGCCAGCAGCCGGGGACAATCTGAAAAACTGTTTTTT. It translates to CASSRGQSEKLFF.

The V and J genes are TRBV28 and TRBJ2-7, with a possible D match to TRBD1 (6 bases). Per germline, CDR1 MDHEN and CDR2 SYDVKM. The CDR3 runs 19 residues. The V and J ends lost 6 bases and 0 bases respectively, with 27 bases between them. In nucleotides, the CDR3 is TGTGCCAGCAGCCAATGGGACATCCGGGGTGGCAGCCGCTCCTACGAGCAGTACTTC. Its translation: CASSQWDIRGGSRSYEQYF.

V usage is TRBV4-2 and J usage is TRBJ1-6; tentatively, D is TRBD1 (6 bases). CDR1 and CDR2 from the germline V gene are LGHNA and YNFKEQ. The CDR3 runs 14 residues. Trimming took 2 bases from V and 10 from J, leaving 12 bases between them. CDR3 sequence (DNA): TGTGCCAGCAGCCAAACAGGGAAGGGGTCACCCCTCCACTTT. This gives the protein CASSQTGKGSPLHF.

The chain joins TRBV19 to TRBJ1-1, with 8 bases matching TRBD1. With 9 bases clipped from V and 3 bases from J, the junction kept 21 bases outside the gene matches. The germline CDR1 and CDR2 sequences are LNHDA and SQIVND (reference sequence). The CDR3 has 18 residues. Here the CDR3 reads CASSHEGTGVGWYTEAFF. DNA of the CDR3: TGTGCCAGCTCCCATGAAGGGACAGGAGTCGGGTGGTACACTGAAGCTTTCTTT.

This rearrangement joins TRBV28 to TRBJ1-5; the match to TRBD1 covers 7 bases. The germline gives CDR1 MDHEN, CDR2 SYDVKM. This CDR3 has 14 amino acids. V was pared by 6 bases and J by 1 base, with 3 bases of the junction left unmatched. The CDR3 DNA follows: TGTGCCAGCAGACCGGGACAGAGCAATCAGCCCCAGCATTTT. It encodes CASRPGQSNQPQHF.

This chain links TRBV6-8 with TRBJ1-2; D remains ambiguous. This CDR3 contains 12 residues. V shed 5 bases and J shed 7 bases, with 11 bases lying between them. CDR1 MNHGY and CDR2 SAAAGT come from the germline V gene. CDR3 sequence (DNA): TGTGCCAGCAGTAGTGAGGGTCGTGGCTACACCTTC. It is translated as CASSSEGRGYTF.

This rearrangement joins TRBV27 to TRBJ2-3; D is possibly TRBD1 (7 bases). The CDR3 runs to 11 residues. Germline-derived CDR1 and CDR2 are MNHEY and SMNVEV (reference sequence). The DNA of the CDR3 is TGTCGCAGGGGGGCCTCAGATACGCAGTATTTT. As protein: CRRGASDTQYF.

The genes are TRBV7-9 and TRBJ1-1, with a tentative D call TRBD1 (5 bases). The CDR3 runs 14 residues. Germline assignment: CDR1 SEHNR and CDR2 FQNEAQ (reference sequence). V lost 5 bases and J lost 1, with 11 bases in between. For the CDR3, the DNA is TGTGCCAGCAGCCTTTCTCAGGGGAACACTGAAGCTTTCTTT. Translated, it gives CASSLSQGNTEAFF.